This T cell receptor (beta chain) stems from a study of T cells in localized non-small cell lung cancer. Germline-derived CDR1 and CDR2 are SGHTS and YDEGEE. Trimming removed 0 bases from V and 0 bases from J, with 12 bases in between. This CDR3 has 16 amino acids. Remarks on this clone: Antigen specificity is unknown.

Using immunoSEQ multiplex PCR, the repertoire was profiled, and TCRdb retains in-frame clones only, with some absent. The sample shows 75,000 to 90,000 clones, about four fifths of them seen only once. Notes on the study in general: Adjacent lung had a median approximately 57 of the 100 largest tumor clones. The study found T cell clonality highest in uninvolved adjacent lung, above tumor.

This sequence originates from a man aged 35-75 years with stage I lung adenocarcinoma. The chain uses TRBV5-8 and TRBJ1-1; D call uncertain. The input for sequencing was peripheral blood, taken before any cancer treatment. CDR3 sequence: CASSLGRLNMNTEAFF. CDR3 nucleotide sequence: TGTGCCAGCAGCTTGGGACGGCTTAATATGAACACTGAAGCTTTCTTT. The full variable domain, rest sourced from reference TRBV5-8 and TRBJ1-1, is EAGVTQSPTHLIKTRGQQATLRCSPISGHTSVYWYQQALGLGLQFLLWYDEGEERNRGNFPPRFSGRQFPNYSSELNVNALELEDSALYLCASSLGRLNMNTEAFFGQGTRLTVV.